This TCR beta chain was sequenced for a study of cytomegalovirus exposure and HLA in healthy donors. In the PCR, 60 Vbeta and 13 Jbeta primers were used. Here immunoSEQ multiplex PCR was the method, and the copy in TCRdb shows in-frame clones only, minus some. The sample yields 120,000 or so clones, 74% seen once. This TCR derives from a woman aged 50 to 60 in good health and CMV-seropositive. The source material was PBMCs.

The CDR3 is CASSPTPGVGANVLTF. The CDR3 bases are TGTGCCAGCAGCCCTACGCCAGGGGTTGGGGCCAACGTCCTGACTTTC. The chain uses TRBV4-2 and TRBJ2-6, with D tentatively TRBD1 (6 bases). CDR3 length equals 16 residues. V was shortened by 4 bases and J by 3 bases, with 13 bases between the two germline ends. CDR1 and CDR2 from the germline V gene are LGHNA and YNFKEQ.